This T cell receptor (beta chain) is from a study of STAT3 mutations in large granular lymphocyte leukemia. Turning to the study itself: Immunosuppressive therapy was given to more than half of T-LGLL patients.

Whole-study results and caveats: In T-cell large granular lymphocyte leukemia, about half of patients showed multiple immunodominant subclonotypes. Some patients had persisting codominant clonotypes that could mask small clones. All newly emerging clones after therapy were STAT3 wild type.

About 40,000 productive templates were obtained per sample on average. Method: immunoSEQ multiplex PCR; TCRdb's copy keeps in-frame clones and lacks some. The data show some 30,000 clones, 86% seen once. Points on this clone: The antigen remains unidentified.

Sequencing was performed on peripheral blood mononuclear cells. The sequence was obtained from a man aged 60-69 years with T-cell large granular lymphocyte leukemia. Some clones in this sample may be carry-over from other donors' samples.

CDR3 nucleotides: TGTGCCAGCAGTTTAGGGCTAGCGACCTACGAGCAGTACTTC. This gives the protein CASSLGLATYEQYF. This chain connects TRBV27 to TRBJ2-7, with D possibly TRBD2 on 6 matching bases. Germline assignment: CDR1 MNHEY and CDR2 SMNVEV (reference sequence). V dropped 2 bases and J dropped 2 bases, with 10 bases sitting between them. The CDR3 has 14 residues.